This T cell receptor beta chain came from a study of blood T cell repertoires in COVID-19 (dated by TCRdb to 2020 to 2022). Some background on the complete study: The collaborator samples originated in the United States, Italy and Spain and spanned the acute and convalescent phases of COVID-19. The material from the prospective study consisted of cDNA or gDNA derived from T cells, B-cell-depleted T cells, or PBMCs. Subjects who had been exposed to COVID-19, were actively infected with it, or had recovered from it provided the deeply sampled blood TCRbeta repertoires that made up the dataset. The repertoires were released in a freely available public database intended as a resource for research on the immune response to SARS-CoV-2. Samples came from the ongoing ImmuneRACE study (first 160 participants) plus 1,254 subjects from 6 global collaborators. A de-identified subject ID, COVID-19 status, age in years and sex were almost always included in the sample metadata. HLA class I and class II types, where available, came from metadata supplied by the sample provider rather than from assay-based typing.

TCRbeta CDR3 regions were amplified from genomic DNA using the immunoSEQ Assay, a bias-controlled multiplex PCR. Turning to the authors' computational methods: The number of nucleated cells in each sample was estimated from the amplification of reference gene primers within the assay. To quantify the absolute abundance of each unique TCRbeta CDR3 rearrangement, sequence reads were collapsed and filtered. For each sample, productive Simpson clonality was calculated as the square root of Simpson's diversity index across productive rearrangements. TCRdb's version of the immuneACCESS table is confined to in-frame rearrangements and falls short of the full clone set. An unresolved V gene accounts for under half of the shortfall where checked; the remainder is of unknown origin. V and J calls and clone size are those listed in that table; D and trimming were worked out from the DNA. The sample includes 390,000 or so clones, with around four fifths observed a single time. Approximately 5% of the sample lies in the top ten.

Participants in the prospective study were enrolled through a virtual design, were aged about 18 to 100 years, and lived in roughly 24 United States geographic areas. In the prospective study, participants were assigned to cohorts based on the clinical history participants reported in a screening survey and a study questionnaire. Recovered participants in ImmuneRACE Cohort 3 were defined as having two consecutive negative NP/OP PCR tests, clearance from a healthcare professional, or resolution of symptoms. Mobile phlebotomists in the prospective study collected whole blood, serum and a nasopharyngeal or oropharyngeal swab from every participant. Prospective study participants could optionally give additional blood draws and questionnaires over an approximately 2-month period. Prospective study blood samples were shipped either frozen or at room temperature before DNA extraction. V loses 2 bases at its end and J loses 7 bases; junction bases beyond the gene matches: 6. The CDR1 and CDR2 encoded by the germline V gene (reference sequence) are LNHDA and SQIVND. The CDR3 runs 15 residues from the cysteine to the phenylalanine. The only DNA kept is the CDR3, 45 bases in frame from the first base.

Here is what the overall study found, with its caveats: The quantity of clinical and demographic metadata differed by source and by participant and was supplied without curation.

This clone was recorded a few times. It has no known antigen specificity. Within one base of it there is no much larger clone, and no base qualities were kept. The sample taken for sequencing was PBMCs or T cells enriched from blood (not recorded which). This clonotype was sampled from a woman in her forties or fifties who had recovered from COVID-19. The V and J segments used are TRBV19 and TRBJ1-5, with 9 junctional bases fitting TRBD1. The sequenced DNA: TGTGCCAGTAGTATACTTACAGGGGGCTTACAGCCCCAGCATTTT. This sequence encodes CASSILTGGLQPQHF.